The sequence of this TCR beta chain was determined in a study of cytomegalovirus exposure and HLA in healthy donors. Germline V lookup: CDR1 SGHAT, CDR2 FQNNGV. CDR3 length: 16 amino acids. The trim removed 9 bases at V and 0 bases at J, leaving 9 bases unmatched. With 60 Vbeta and 13 Jbeta primers, the PCR was carried out. Sequencing was performed with immunoSEQ multiplex PCR; in TCRdb, only in-frame clones are kept and a portion is missing. The sample holds some 130,000 clones, around nine tenths seen once. Sequenced: PBMCs. The TCR sequence derives from a young woman in good health and CMV-seronegative. The chain joins TRBV11-2 to TRBJ2-1; 9 nucleotides line up with TRBD2. The CDR3 DNA reads as TGTGCCAGTCGGGGTGCGGGGGGGCTCTCCTACAATGAGCAGTTCTTC. Its protein is CASRGAGGLSYNEQFF.